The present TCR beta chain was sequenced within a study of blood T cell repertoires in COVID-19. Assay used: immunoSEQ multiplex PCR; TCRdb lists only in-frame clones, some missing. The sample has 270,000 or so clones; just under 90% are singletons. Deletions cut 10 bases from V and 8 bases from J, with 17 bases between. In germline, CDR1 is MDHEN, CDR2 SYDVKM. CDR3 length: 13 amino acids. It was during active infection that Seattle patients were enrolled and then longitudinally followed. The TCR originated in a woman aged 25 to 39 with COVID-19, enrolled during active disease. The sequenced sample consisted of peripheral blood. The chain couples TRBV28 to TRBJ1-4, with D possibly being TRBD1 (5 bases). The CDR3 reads CANSPGGTEKLFF. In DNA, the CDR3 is TGTGCCAACTCGCCCGGGGGGACGGAAAAACTGTTTTTT.